This TCR beta chain comes out of a study of T cell changes during pregnancy in multiple sclerosis. Assay: immunoSEQ multiplex PCR; the TCRdb copy retains only in-frame clones and omits some. Of fewer than 90,000 clones in the sample, 93% are singletons; the top ten hold 1.4%. This clonotype originated in a female donor in good health, enrolled as a control in a pregnancy study. The starting material was peripheral blood, obtained in the third trimester of pregnancy.

As DNA, the CDR3 is TGTGCCAGCAGCGGGAGTGTAGAGCAGTACTTC. Translating it yields CASSGSVEQYF. This rearrangement joins TRBV28 to TRBJ2-7, with a possible D match to TRBD2 (6 bases). The V end lost 6 bases, the J end lost 7 bases, and 10 bases lay between the germline ends. The CDR3 covers 11 residues. The germline V gene encodes CDR1 MDHEN and CDR2 SYDVKM.